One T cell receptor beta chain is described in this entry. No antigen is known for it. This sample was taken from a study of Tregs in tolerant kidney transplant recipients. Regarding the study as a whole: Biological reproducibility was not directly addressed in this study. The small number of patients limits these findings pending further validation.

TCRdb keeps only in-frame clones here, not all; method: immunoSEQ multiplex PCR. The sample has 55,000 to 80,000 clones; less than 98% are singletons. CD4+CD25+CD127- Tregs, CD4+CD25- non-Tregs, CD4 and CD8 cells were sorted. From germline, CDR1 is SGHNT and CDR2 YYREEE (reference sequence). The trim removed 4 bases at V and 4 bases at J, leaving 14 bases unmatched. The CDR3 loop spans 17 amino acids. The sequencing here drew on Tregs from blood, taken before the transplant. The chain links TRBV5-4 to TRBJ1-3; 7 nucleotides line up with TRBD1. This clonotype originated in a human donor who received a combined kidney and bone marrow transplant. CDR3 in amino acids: CASSAGPQGSRGNTIYF. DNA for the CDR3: TGTGCCAGCAGCGCCGGACCACAGGGGTCTAGGGGAAACACCATATATTTT. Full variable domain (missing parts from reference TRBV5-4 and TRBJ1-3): ETGVTQSPTHLIKTRGQQVTLRCSSQSGHNTVSWYQQALGQGPQFIFQYYREEENGRGNFPPRFSGLQFPNYSSELNVNALELDDSALYLCASSAGPQGSRGNTIYFGEGSWLTVV.